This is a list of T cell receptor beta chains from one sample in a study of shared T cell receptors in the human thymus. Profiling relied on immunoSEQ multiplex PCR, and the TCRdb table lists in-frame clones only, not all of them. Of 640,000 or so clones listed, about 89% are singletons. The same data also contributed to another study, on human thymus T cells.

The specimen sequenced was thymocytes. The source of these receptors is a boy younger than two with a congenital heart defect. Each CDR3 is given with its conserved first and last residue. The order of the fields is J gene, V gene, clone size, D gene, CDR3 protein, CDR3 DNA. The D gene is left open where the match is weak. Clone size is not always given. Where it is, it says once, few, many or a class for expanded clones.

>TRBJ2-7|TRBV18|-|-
CASSPLQRECSYEQYF
TGTGCCAGCTCACCACTTCAGAGGGAATGCTCCTACGAGCAGTACTTC
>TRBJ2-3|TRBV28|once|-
CASSLRLSYTDTQYF
TGTGCCAGCAGTCTCCGACTAAGCTACACAGATACGCAGTATTTT
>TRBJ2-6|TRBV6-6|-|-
CASSYSNSAGANVLTF
TGTGCCAGCAGTTACTCGAACTCGGCTGGGGCCAACGTCCTGACTTTC
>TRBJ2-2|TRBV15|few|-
CATSFDITNTGELFF
TGTGCCACCAGCTTTGACATCACGAACACCGGGGAGCTGTTTTTT
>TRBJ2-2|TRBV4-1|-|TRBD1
CASSEDRGHTGELFF
TGCGCCAGCAGCGAAGACAGGGGTCACACCGGGGAGCTGTTTTTT
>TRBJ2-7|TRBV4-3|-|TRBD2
CASSQDPLAENSLEQYF
TGCGCCAGCAGCCAAGACCCCCTAGCGGAAAATTCCCTCGAGCAGTACTTC
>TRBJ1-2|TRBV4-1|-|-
CASSRHLGRGTSFGYGYTF
TGCGCCAGCAGCCGCCATCTGGGTCGCGGGACGTCTTTCGGCTATGGCTACACCTTC
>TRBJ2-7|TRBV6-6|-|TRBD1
CASSPTGGYEQYF
TGTGCCAGCAGCCCGACAGGGGGCTACGAGCAGTACTTC
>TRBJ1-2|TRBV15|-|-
CATSRDGQNYGYTF
TGTGCCACCAGCAGAGATGGACAGAATTATGGCTACACCTTC
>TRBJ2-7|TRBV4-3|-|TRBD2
CASSQERETMGTSGRVPYEQYF
TGCGCCAGCAGCCAAGAAAGAGAGACTATGGGGACTAGCGGGAGGGTTCCCTACGAGCAGTACTTC
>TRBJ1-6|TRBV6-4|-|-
CATSPESSYNSPLHF
TGTGCCACTTCCCCGGAGAGCTCCTATAATTCACCCCTCCACTTT
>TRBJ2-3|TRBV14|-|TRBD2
CASSVAGGFQSDTQYF
TGTGCCAGCAGCGTAGCGGGAGGGTTTCAGTCAGATACGCAGTATTTT
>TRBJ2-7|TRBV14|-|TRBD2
CASSLRSKGLSLHEQYF
TGTGCCAGCAGCCTACGAAGCAAGGGACTATCCCTCCACGAGCAGTACTTC
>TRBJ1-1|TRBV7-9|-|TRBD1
CASSTRDRGNTEAFF
TGTGCCAGCAGCACTCGGGACAGGGGGAACACTGAAGCTTTCTTT
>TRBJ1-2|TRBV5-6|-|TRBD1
CASRHRQGPILRSGYTF
TGTGCCAGCAGACACCGACAGGGCCCCATTCTTCGCTCTGGCTACACCTTC
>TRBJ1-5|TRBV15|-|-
CATSREGGFGNQPQHF
TGTGCCACCAGCAGAGAAGGGGGTTTCGGCAATCAGCCCCAGCATTTT
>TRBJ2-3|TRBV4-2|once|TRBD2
CASSQALAGVTDTQYF
TGTGCCAGCAGCCAAGCTCTAGCGGGGGTAACAGATACGCAGTATTTT
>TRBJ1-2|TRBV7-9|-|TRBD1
CASSFLSGQVFTYGYTF
TGTGCCAGCAGCTTCCTGTCGGGACAGGTCTTCACCTATGGCTACACCTTC
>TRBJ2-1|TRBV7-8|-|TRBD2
CASSLVAVGEPRGGGRYNEQFF
TGTGCCAGCAGCTTAGTCGCGGTTGGCGAACCGAGAGGCGGGGGTCGGTACAATGAGCAGTTCTTC
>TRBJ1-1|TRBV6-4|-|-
CASSQGGNTEAFF
TGTGCCAGCAGTCAGGGTGGGAACACTGAAGCTTTCTTT
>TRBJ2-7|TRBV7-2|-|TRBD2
CASSAGVYEQYF
TGTGCCAGCAGCGCGGGGGTTTACGAGCAGTACTTC
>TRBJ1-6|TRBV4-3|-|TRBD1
CASSQERTGVFHSPLHF
TGCGCCAGCAGCCAAGAGCGGACAGGGGTTTTCCATTCCCCCCTCCACTTT
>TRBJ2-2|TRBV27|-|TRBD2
CASSDRVVSGRANTGELFF
TGTGCCAGCAGTGACAGAGTTGTTAGCGGGAGGGCCAACACCGGGGAGCTGTTTTTT
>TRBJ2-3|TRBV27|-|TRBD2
CASKISGGAGDTQYF
TGTGCCAGCAAAATAAGCGGGGGGGCGGGAGATACGCAGTATTTT
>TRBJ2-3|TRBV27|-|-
CASSLSPHSSDTQYF
TGTGCCAGCAGTTTATCGCCCCATAGTTCAGATACGCAGTATTTT
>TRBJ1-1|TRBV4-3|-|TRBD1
CASSQDPRTGGVEAFF
TGCGCCAGCAGCCAAGATCCTAGGACAGGGGGCGTTGAAGCTTTCTTT
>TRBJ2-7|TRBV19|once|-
CASSISQAYEQYF
TGTGCCAGTAGTATCAGTCAAGCCTACGAGCAGTACTTC
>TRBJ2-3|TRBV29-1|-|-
CSTSEADTQYF
TGCAGCACCTCGGAGGCGGATACGCAGTATTTT
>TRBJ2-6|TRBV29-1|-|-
CSALYGANVLTF
TGCAGCGCGCTCTATGGGGCCAACGTCCTGACTTTC
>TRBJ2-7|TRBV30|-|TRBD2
CAWSLKASGGQQYF
TGTGCCTGGAGTCTTAAGGCTAGCGGGGGACAGCAGTACTTC
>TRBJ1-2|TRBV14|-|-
CASRNSFNYGYTF
TGTGCCAGCAGAAACAGTTTTAACTATGGCTACACCTTC
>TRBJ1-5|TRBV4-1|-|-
CASSQINRAPNQPQHF
TGCGCCAGCAGCCAAATCAACAGGGCTCCCAATCAGCCCCAGCATTTT
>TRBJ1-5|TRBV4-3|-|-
CASSQDSSGGSNQPQHF
TGCGCCAGCAGCCAAGATTCGTCGGGCGGGAGCAATCAGCCCCAGCATTTT
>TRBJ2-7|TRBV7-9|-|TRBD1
CASSWDRRPYEQYF
TGTGCCAGCAGCTGGGACAGGCGGCCTTACGAGCAGTACTTC
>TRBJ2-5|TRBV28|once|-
CASSFRGGWQETQYF
TGTGCCAGCAGTTTTAGGGGGGGGTGGCAAGAGACCCAGTACTTC
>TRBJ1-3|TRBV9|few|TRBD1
CASSVGTGLGNTIYF
TGTGCCAGCAGCGTAGGGACAGGGCTCGGAAACACCATATATTTT
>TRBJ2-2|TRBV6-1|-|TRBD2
CASSDDGGAGVPRTGELFF
TGTGCCAGCAGTGACGACGGAGGAGCGGGGGTCCCCAGAACCGGGGAGCTGTTTTTT
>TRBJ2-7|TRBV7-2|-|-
CASTSAGLEQYF
TGTGCCAGCACCTCGGCGGGCCTGGAGCAGTACTTC
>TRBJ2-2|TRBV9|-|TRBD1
CASSVSTDRGNTGELFF
TGTGCCAGCAGCGTCTCGACGGACAGGGGAAACACCGGGGAGCTGTTTTTT
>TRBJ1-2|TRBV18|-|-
CASSPSNGWYGYTF
TGTGCCAGCTCACCATCCAACGGTTGGTATGGCTACACCTTC
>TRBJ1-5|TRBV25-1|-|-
CASSESRSGRNQPQHF
TGTGCCAGCAGTGAATCCCGATCGGGGAGAAATCAGCCCCAGCATTTT
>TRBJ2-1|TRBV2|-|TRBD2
CASNPTSGNSYNEQFF
TGTGCCAGCAACCCCACTAGCGGGAACTCCTACAATGAGCAGTTCTTC
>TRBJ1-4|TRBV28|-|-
CASSLNPRKKLFF
TGTGCCAGCAGTTTGAACCCCAGGAAAAAACTGTTTTTT
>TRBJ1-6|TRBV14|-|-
CASSYKESSYNSPLHF
TGTGCCAGCAGCTATAAGGAGAGCTCCTATAATTCACCCCTCCACTTT
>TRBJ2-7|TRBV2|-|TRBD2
CASNGTSGGYEQYF
TGTGCCAGCAACGGGACTAGCGGGGGATACGAGCAGTACTTC
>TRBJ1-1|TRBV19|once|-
CASTRTDSLNTEAFF
TGTGCCAGTACCAGGACAGATTCTCTGAACACTGAAGCTTTCTTT
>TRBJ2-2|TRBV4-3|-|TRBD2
CASSQGPQPGLAGGRGTGELFF
TGCGCCAGCAGCCAAGGCCCCCAGCCGGGACTAGCGGGAGGCCGAGGCACCGGGGAGCTGTTTTTT
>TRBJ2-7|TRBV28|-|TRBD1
CASSLPGQSYEQYF
TGTGCCAGCAGTCTACCGGGACAGTCCTACGAGCAGTACTTC
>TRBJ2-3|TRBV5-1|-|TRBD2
CASSSRTSGGGTDTQYF
TGCGCCAGCAGCTCCCGGACTAGCGGGGGTGGCACAGATACGCAGTATTTT
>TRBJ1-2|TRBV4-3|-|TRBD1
CASSQFGTGGFNYGYTF
TGCGCCAGCAGCCAATTTGGGACAGGGGGTTTTAACTATGGCTACACCTTC
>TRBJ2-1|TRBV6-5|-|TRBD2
CAIGLAAYNEQFF
TGTGCTATCGGACTAGCGGCCTACAATGAGCAGTTCTTC
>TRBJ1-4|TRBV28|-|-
CASSSSRNEKLFF
TGTGCCAGCAGTTCGTCCCGTAATGAAAAACTGTTTTTT